This T cell receptor beta chain was recorded in a study of blood T cell repertoires in COVID-19. CDR3 length: 14 residues. CDR1 is GTSNPN, CDR2 SVGIG, per germline (reference sequence). The ends were cut back, 5 bases at V and 4 bases at J, with 14 bases in the middle. This clone occurred once. The repertoire was sequenced with immunoSEQ multiplex PCR; TCRdb's copy has only in-frame clones and lacks some. The repertoire consists of tens of thousands of clones, with 60% to 80% occurring once and the leading ten covering roughly 21%. The sample consisted of peripheral blood. The J gene is TRBJ1-4, the V gene TRBV30, with D maybe TRBD1 (6 bases). The origin of this receptor is a human donor with active or convalescent COVID-19. The donor label of this sample is uncertain. In DNA, the CDR3 is TGTGCCTGGGTTGACAGGAAAGGTAATGAAAAACTGTTTTTT. This sequence encodes CAWVDRKGNEKLFF.